The 12 T cell receptor beta chains given below trace back to one sample, sequenced in a study of cytotoxic CD8 clonotypes in ibrutinib-treated CLL. Repertoires were generated with immunoSEQ multiplex PCR, while TCRdb's copy carries only in-frame clones and drops some. The table records roughly 160,000 clones, more than 80% of them present only once. Sample: PBMCs, taken after 24 months of ibrutinib treatment. The source is a human donor with chronic lymphocytic leukemia.

The chain is built from TRBV5-4 and TRBJ1-1; a weak D match, TRBD1 (5 bases). Trimming removed 5 bases at V and 2 bases at J, with 16 bases between. The CDR3 is made up of 15 amino acids. The germline CDR1 and CDR2 sequences are SGHNT and YYREEE (reference sequence). The CDR3 region is CASSPVKGPNTEAFF. CDR3 in DNA: TGTGCCAGCAGTCCGGTCAAGGGACCCAACACTGAAGCTTTCTTT. Variable domain in full (rest from reference TRBV5-4 and TRBJ1-1): ETGVTQSPTHLIKTRGQQVTLRCSSQSGHNTVSWYQQALGQGPQFIFQYYREEENGRGNFPPRFSGLQFPNYSSELNVNALELDDSALYLCASSPVKGPNTEAFFGQGTRLTVV.

The rearrangement joins TRBV5-1 to TRBJ2-3, with D uncertain. The germline V gene has CDR1 SGHRS and CDR2 YFSETQ. The CDR3 is 16 amino acids. Between the trimmed V and J ends, which lost 2 bases and 4 bases, there was a span of 17 bases. The CDR3 nucleotides are TGCGCCAGCAGCTTATCCGCCGTTCTAGGGTCAGATACGCAGTATTTT. Protein sequence: CASSLSAVLGSDTQYF.

This rearrangement joins TRBV28 to TRBJ1-2; 7 nucleotides align to TRBD1. V dropped 5 bases and J dropped 5; count of bases not matched to a gene: 14. CDR3 length equals 16 residues. Looked up from germline, CDR1 is MDHEN and CDR2 is SYDVKM. The CDR3 DNA is TGTGCCAGCAGTCCATTGACAGGGCTATACGCTTATGGCTACACCTTC. It codes for CASSPLTGLYAYGYTF.

This clone was detected only once. This chain connects TRBV29-1 to TRBJ2-5; D call uncertain. Germline lookup yields CDR1 SQVTM and CDR2 ANQGSEA. This CDR3 comprises 11 residues. Trimming removed 4 bases from V and 5 bases from J, with 8 bases in between. In nucleotides, the CDR3 is TGCAGCGTTGGGGTTTTGGAGACCCAGTACTTC. This translates into CSVGVLETQYF.

This clone was observed a handful of times. The chain carries TRBV11-2 and TRBJ1-5; D remains ambiguous. Looked up from germline, CDR1 is SGHAT and CDR2 is FQNNGV. CDR3 length: 13 residues. V lost 2 bases, J lost 2 bases, and 4 bases lay in between. CDR3 in amino acids: CASSLRGNQPQHF. CDR3 in DNA: TGTGCCAGCAGCTTAAGGGGCAATCAGCCCCAGCATTTT.

The V call is TRBV6-5, the J call TRBJ2-7; D may be TRBD1 or TRBD2 (6 bases each). Germline loops: CDR1 MNHEY, CDR2 SVGAGI. The CDR3 loop spans 15 amino acids. V was shortened by 5 bases and J by 2 bases, with 16 bases between the two germline ends. CDR3 bases: TGTGCCAGCAGTGGGTCTCGGGGGCCCCCCTACGAGCAGTACTTC. Translating it yields CASSGSRGPPYEQYF.

The chain recombines TRBV6-1 with TRBJ2-7; 11 nucleotides agree with TRBD1. V shed 3 bases, J shed 3 bases, and the junction held 1 base outside the gene matches. In germline, CDR1 is MNHNS, CDR2 SASEGT. The CDR3 is 14 amino acids. DNA of the CDR3: TGTGCCAGCAGTGAGGACAGGGGGCTCTACGAGCAGTACTTC. Amino acids: CASSEDRGLYEQYF.

The chain links TRBV6-6 to TRBJ2-7; D may match TRBD1 or TRBD2 (5 bases each). Trimming stripped 7 bases from V and 2 bases from J, with 18 bases between. The CDR3 loop spans 15 amino acids. The germline V gene has CDR1 MNHNY and CDR2 SVGAGI (reference sequence). The CDR3 DNA sequence: TGTGCCAGCACAGCCTGGGGTTCGGGGCCCTACGAGCAGTACTTC. Its translation: CASTAWGSGPYEQYF.

This sequence joins TRBV9 and TRBJ2-7, with 10 bases identical to TRBD2. The ends lost 5 bases at V and 3 bases at J; junction bases unmatched: 20. This CDR3 is built from 19 residues. Germline V gene lookup returns CDR1 SGDLS and CDR2 YYNGEE. This CDR3 is CASSPEESSGSPAGYEQYF. Here the CDR3 DNA reads TGTGCCAGCAGTCCTGAGGAGTCTAGCGGGAGCCCGGCCGGCTACGAGCAGTACTTC.

The gene calls are TRBV2 and TRBJ2-6, with TRBD1 as a possible D gene (5 bases). The V end was cut by 6 bases, the J end by 2 bases, with 11 bases between. CDR1 and CDR2 from the germline V gene are SNHLY and FYNNEI. This CDR3 contains 15 residues. DNA of the CDR3: TGTGCCAGCAGGGACGGCAGGGCTGGGGCCAACGTCCTGACTTTC. Translated: CASRDGRAGANVLTF.

The CDR3 reads CASGDKRELFF. The DNA of the CDR3 is TGTGCCAGCGGCGACAAAAGGGAGCTGTTTTTT. The chain recombines TRBV6-5 with TRBJ2-2; no definite D call. The germline V gene encodes CDR1 MNHEY and CDR2 SVGAGI. Trimming removed 8 bases from V and 9 bases from J, with 10 bases in between. The length of the CDR3 is 11 residues.

This clone has a single count. CDR3 region: CSGSGHQNTEAFF. For the CDR3, the DNA is TGCAGTGGTTCGGGACACCAGAACACTGAAGCTTTCTTT. J is TRBJ1-1 and V is TRBV29-1; maybe TRBD1 (6 bases). This CDR3 has 13 residues. The V gene's germline CDR1 is SQVTM and CDR2 ANQGSEA.